Following are 10 T cell receptor beta chains from one sample sequenced in a study of a mutant IDH1 vaccine in newly diagnosed glioma. Described time point: week 5, during vaccination. Alongside topical imiquimod, each dose of vaccine comprised 300 ug of mutant IDH1 20-mer peptide. Their antigens are not known. Clones were sequenced by immunoSEQ multiplex PCR, and TCRdb holds only the in-frame ones, with some missing. The sample holds 45,000 to 70,000 clones, roughly four fifths seen once. Sample: PBMCs, taken from a glioma patient whose treatment included an IDH1 peptide vaccine. These receptors all come from a man aged 30-40 years with glioma.

The V gene is TRBV7-2, the J gene TRBJ2-7, with D possibly TRBD1 on 6 matching bases. V was shortened by 3 bases and J by 3 bases, with 12 bases between the two germline ends. The CDR3 totals 14 residues. Germline V gene data show CDR1 as SGHTA and CDR2 as FQGNSA. CDR3 DNA: TGTGCCAGCAGCTTCGCCAGGGGCATCTACGAGCAGTACTTC. Amino acid sequence: CASSFARGIYEQYF. Full variable domain (rest looked up from reference TRBV7-2 and TRBJ2-7): GAGVSQSPSNKVTEKGKDVELRCDPISGHTALYWYRQSLGQGLEFLIYFQGNSAPDKSGLPSDRFSAERTGGSVSTLTIQRTQQEDSAVYLCASSFARGIYEQYFGPGTRLTVT.

CDR3 sequence reads: CAWTKPGAGELFF. In DNA, the CDR3 is TGTGCCTGGACAAAACCGGGGGCGGGGGAGCTGTTTTTT. The rearrangement joins TRBV30 to TRBJ2-2; the D gene could be TRBD1 or TRBD2 (6 bases each). V lost 4 bases and J lost 8, with 14 bases in between. Germline-derived CDR1 and CDR2 are GTSNPN and SVGIG (reference sequence). The CDR3 loop spans 13 amino acids.

The J gene is TRBJ1-6, the V gene TRBV19; 8 bases fit TRBD1. Germline CDR1 is LNHDA and CDR2 is SQIVND (reference sequence). This CDR3 region has 14 residues. Losses at the gene ends were 5 bases for V and 9 bases for J; bases not matched to a gene: 6. CDR3 bases: TGTGCCAGTAGTGAACAGGGGGATGGTTCACCCCTCCACTTT. Translated: CASSEQGDGSPLHF. The full variable domain, rest sourced from reference TRBV19 and TRBJ1-6, is DGGITQSPKYLFRKEGQNVTLSCEQNLNHDAMYWYRQDPGQGLRLIYYSQIVNDFQKGDIAEGYSVSREKKESFPLTVTSAQKNPTAFYLCASSEQGDGSPLHFGNGTRLTVT.

The CDR3 DNA reads as TGTGCCAGCAGTTCCGCTAGCGGGGGGTGGAGCTCCTACGAGCAGTACTTC. It translates to CASSSASGGWSSYEQYF. J is TRBJ2-7 and V is TRBV28; 11 bases fit TRBD2. The length of the CDR3 is 17 residues. CDR1 is MDHEN and CDR2 is SYDVKM in the germline V gene. The junction had 8 bases not matched to a gene; V was cut back by 4 bases and J by 0 bases.

The table lists this clone with a count of one. The chain has TRBV11-2 and TRBJ2-1; D not resolved. Per germline, CDR1 SGHAT and CDR2 FQNNGV. Trimming left V 0 bases short and J 10 bases short, with 10 bases between. The CDR3 has 13 residues. For the CDR3, the DNA is TGTGCCAGCAGCTTAGATCGAGGCGGAGAGCAGTTCTTC. Its translation: CASSLDRGGEQFF.

This rearrangement joins TRBV15 to TRBJ2-1; D is perhaps TRBD2 (5 bases). Germline assignment: CDR1 LNHNV and CDR2 YYDKDF (reference sequence). V lost 0 bases to trimming and J lost 5 bases, with 11 bases between them. CDR3 length equals 15 residues. The CDR3 DNA reads as TGTGCCACCAGCAGAGATCTACTAGTAGACAATGAGCAGTTCTTC. Amino acid sequence: CATSRDLLVDNEQFF.

The chain employs TRBV28 and TRBJ2-7, with D tentatively TRBD2 (6 bases). Between the trimmed V and J ends, which lost 3 bases and 2 bases, there was a span of 14 bases. CDR1 is MDHEN and CDR2 is SYDVKM in the germline V gene. The CDR3 runs to 15 residues. CDR3 loop: CASSLPGDPPYEQYF. As DNA, the CDR3 is TGTGCCAGCAGTTTGCCGGGGGACCCGCCCTACGAGCAGTACTTC.

J is TRBJ1-1 and V is TRBV2; D not certain. CDR1 SNHLY and CDR2 FYNNEI come from the germline V gene. V gave up 3 bases and J gave up 2 bases, with 7 bases separating them. CDR3 length equals 13 residues. Written as DNA, the CDR3 is TGTGCCAGCAGTGAGATGGGAAACACTGAAGCTTTCTTT. This codes for CASSEMGNTEAFF.

The gene calls are TRBV6-5 and TRBJ2-1; TRBD2 matches 13 bases. The trim removed 8 bases at V and 5 bases at J, leaving 6 bases unmatched. Germline lookup yields CDR1 MNHEY and CDR2 SVGAGI. The CDR3 extends over 15 amino acids. CDR3 region: CASGRLAGGNNEQFF. The CDR3 bases are TGTGCCAGCGGCCGACTAGCGGGGGGTAACAATGAGCAGTTCTTC.

This clone showed up just once. The rearrangement joins TRBV6-1 to TRBJ1-2; 8 bases are a match to TRBD1. The CDR3 spans 17 residues. Germline-derived CDR1 and CDR2 are MNHNS and SASEGT. The J segment lost 4 bases and the V segment lost 4 bases, leaving 14 bases of the junction unmatched. The CDR3 DNA sequence: TGTGCCAGCAGTGGAGGGACAGGCCTCGAACGCACCTATGGCTACACCTTC. Amino acids: CASSGGTGLERTYGYTF.